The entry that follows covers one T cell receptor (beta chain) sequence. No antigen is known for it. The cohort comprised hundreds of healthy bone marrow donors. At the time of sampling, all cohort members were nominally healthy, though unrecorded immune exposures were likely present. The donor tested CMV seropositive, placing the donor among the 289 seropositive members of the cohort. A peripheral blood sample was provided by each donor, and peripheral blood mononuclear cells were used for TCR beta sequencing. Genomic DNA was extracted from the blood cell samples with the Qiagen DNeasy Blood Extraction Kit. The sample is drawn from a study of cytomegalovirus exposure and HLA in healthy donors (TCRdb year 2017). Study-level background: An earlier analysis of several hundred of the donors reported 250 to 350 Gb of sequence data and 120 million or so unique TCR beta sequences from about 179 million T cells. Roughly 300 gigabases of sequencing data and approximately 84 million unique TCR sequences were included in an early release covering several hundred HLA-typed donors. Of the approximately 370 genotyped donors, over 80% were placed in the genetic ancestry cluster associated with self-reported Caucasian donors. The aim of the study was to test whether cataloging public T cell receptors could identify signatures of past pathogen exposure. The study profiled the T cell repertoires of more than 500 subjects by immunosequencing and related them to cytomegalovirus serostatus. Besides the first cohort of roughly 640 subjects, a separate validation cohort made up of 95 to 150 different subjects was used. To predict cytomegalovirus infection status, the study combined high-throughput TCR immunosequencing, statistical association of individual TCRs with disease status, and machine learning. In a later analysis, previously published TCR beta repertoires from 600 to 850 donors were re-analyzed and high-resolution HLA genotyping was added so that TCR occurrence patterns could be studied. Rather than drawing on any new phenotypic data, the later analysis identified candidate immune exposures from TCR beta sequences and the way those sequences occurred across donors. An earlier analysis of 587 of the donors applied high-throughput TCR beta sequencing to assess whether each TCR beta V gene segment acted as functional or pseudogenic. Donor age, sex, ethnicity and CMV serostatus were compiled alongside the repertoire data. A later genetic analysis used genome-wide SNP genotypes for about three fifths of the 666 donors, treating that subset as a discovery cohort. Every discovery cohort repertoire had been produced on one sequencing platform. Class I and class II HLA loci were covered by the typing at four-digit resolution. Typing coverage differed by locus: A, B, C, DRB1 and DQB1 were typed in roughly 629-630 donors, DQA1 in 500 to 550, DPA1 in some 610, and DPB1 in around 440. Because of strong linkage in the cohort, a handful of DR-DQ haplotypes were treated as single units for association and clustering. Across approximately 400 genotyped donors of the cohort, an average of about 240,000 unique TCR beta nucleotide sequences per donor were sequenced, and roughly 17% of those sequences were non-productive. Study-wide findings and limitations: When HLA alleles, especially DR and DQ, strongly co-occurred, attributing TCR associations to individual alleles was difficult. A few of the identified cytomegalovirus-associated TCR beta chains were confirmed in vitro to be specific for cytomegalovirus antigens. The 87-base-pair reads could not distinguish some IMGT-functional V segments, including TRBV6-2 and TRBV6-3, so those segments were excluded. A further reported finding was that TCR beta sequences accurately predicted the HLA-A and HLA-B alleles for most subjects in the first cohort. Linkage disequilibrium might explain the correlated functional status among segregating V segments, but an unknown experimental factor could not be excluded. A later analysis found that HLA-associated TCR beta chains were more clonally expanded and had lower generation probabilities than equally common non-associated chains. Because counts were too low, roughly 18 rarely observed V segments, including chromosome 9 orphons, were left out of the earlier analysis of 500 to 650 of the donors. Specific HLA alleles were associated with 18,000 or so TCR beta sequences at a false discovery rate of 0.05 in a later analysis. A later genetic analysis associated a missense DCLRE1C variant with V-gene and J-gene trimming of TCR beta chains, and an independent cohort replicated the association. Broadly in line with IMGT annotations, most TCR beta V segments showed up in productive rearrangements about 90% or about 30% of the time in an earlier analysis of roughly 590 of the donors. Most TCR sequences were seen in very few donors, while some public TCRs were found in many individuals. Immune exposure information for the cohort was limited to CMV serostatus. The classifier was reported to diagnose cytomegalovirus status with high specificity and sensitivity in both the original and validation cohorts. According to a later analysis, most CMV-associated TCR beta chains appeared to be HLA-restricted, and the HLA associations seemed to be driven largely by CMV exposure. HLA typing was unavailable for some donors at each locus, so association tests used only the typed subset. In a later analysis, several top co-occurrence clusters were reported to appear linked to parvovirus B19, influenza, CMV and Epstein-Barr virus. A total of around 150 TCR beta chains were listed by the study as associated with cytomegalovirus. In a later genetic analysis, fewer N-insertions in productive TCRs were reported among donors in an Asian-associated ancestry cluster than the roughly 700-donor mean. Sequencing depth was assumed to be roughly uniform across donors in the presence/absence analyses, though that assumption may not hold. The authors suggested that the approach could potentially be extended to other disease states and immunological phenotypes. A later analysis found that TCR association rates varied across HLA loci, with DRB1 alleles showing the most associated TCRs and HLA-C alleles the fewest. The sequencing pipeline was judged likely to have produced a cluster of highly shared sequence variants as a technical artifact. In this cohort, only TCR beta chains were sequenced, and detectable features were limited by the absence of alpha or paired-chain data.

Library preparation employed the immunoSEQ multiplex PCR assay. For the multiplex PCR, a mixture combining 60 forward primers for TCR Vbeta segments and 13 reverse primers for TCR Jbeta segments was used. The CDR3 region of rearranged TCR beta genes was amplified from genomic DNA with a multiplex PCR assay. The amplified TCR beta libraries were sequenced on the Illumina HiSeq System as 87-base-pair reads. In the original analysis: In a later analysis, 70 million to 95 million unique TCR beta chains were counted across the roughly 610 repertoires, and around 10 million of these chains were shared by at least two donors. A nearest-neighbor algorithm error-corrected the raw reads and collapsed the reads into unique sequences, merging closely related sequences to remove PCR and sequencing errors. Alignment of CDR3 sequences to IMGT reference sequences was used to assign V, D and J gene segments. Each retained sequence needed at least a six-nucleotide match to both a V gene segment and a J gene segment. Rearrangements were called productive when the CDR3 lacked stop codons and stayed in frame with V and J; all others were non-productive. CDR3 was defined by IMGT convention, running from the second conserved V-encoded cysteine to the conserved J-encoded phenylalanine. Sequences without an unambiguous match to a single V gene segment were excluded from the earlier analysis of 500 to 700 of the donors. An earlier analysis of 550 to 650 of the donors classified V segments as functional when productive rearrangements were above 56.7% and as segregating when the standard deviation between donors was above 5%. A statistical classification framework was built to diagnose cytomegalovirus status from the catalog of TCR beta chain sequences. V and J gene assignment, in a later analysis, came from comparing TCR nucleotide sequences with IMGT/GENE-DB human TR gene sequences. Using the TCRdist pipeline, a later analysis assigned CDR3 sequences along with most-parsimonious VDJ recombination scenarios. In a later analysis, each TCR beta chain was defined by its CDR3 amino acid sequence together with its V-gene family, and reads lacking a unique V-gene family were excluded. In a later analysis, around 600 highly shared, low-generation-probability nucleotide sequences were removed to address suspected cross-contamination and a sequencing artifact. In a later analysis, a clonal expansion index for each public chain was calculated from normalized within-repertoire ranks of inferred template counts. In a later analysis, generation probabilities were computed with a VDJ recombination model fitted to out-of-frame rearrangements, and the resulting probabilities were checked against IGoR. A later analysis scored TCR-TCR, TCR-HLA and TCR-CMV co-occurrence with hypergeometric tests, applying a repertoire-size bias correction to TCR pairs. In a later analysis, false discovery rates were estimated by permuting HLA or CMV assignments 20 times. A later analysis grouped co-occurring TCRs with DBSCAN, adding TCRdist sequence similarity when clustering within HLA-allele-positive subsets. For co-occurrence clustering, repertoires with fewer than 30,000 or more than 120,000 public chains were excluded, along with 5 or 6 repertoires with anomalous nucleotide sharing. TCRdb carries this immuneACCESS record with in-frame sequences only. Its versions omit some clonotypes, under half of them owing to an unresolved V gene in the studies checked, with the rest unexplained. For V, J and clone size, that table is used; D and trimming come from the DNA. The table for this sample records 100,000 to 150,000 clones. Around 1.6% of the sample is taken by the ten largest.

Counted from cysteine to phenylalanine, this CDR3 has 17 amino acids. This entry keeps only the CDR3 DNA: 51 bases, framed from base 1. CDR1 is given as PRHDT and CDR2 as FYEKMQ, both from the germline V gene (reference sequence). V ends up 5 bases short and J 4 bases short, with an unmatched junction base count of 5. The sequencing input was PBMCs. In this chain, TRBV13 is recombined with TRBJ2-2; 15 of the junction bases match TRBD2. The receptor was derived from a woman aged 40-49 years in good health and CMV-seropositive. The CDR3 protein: CASSAGLAGGGTGELFF. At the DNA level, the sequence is TGTGCCAGCAGCGCGGGACTAGCGGGAGGTGGCACCGGGGAGCTGTTTTTT.